Listed below are T cell receptor beta chains from one sample, sequenced in a study of T-cell reconstitution after alpha-beta-depleted transplantation in children. MiXCR, run by TCRdb on the PCR reads, gives a single entry per CDR3 protein. The sample includes fewer than 500,000 distinct CDR3 sequences, around two fifths of them seen just once. The sample consisted of PBMCs, taken before TCRalphabeta/CD19-depleted stem cell transplant. The receptors were sampled from a girl aged 2 to 10 with aplastic anemia, due to receive a stem cell transplant. Each CDR3 is given with its conserved first and last residue. The D gene is left open where the match is weak. Clone size is given for some rows only: seen once, a few or many times, or a class if the clone is expanded.

clone_size d_call j_call cdr3_length v_call cdr3_nt cdr3_aa
. TRBD2 TRBJ2-1 16 TRBV12-3/TRBV12-4 TGTGCCTCGGGACTAGCGGGAGGGCCGGGTTACAATGAGCAGTTCTTC CASGLAGGPGYNEQFF
few TRBD2 TRBJ2-3 16 TRBV4-1 TGCGCCAGCAGCCAACCCCTAGCGGGGGGCACAGATACGCAGTATTTT CASSQPLAGGTDTQYF
. . TRBJ1-4 13 TRBV20-1 TGCAGTGCCGGGCAGGGGCCCAATGAAAAACTGTTTTTT CSAGQGPNEKLFF
few TRBD2 TRBJ2-5 16 TRBV4-1 TGCGCCAGCAGCCGGGGGCTAGCGGGAGGGGTAGAGACCCAGTACTTC CASSRGLAGGVETQYF
few TRBD1 TRBJ1-1 14 TRBV7-9 TGTGCCAGCAGCGATGACAGGGGCCCAAGGGGAGCTTTCTTT CASSDDRGPRGAFF
. . TRBJ2-1 15 TRBV5-5 TGTGCCAGCAGTCCCCAGGGGAATTCCTACAATGAGCAGTTCTTC CASSPQGNSYNEQFF
. TRBD1 TRBJ2-2 14 TRBV7-6 TGTGCCAGCAGCGCGACAGGGTTGCACGGGGAGCTGTTTTTT CASSATGLHGELFF
. TRBD2 TRBJ2-1 16 TRBV20-1 TGCAGTGCTAGGACTAGCGGGGGGAACTCCTACAATGAGCAGTTCTTC CSARTSGGNSYNEQFF
. . TRBJ2-1 12 TRBV6-2/TRBV6-3 TGTGCCAGCAGTTACTTGCGGGATGAGCAGTTCTTC CASSYLRDEQFF
once TRBD2 TRBJ2-3 15 TRBV20-1 TGCAGTGCTAGGCGACTAGCGGGGAACACAGATACGCAGTATTTT CSARRLAGNTDTQYF
many . TRBJ1-1 13 TRBV27 TGTGCCAGCAGTTTTGTGGGATCCTCCGAAGCTTTCTTT CASSFVGSSEAFF
. . TRBJ2-7 15 TRBV7-9 TGTGCCAGCAGCTTCGGCCCGACGGATCCCTACGAGCAGTACTTC CASSFGPTDPYEQYF
. TRBD1 TRBJ2-1 13 TRBV20-1 TGCAGTGCTTCGCCCGGGACAGAGGTCGGGCAGTTCTTC CSASPGTEVGQFF
many TRBD1 TRBJ1-6 13 TRBV20-1 TGCAGTGCTAGAGGGACAGGGGTATCACCCCTCCACTTT CSARGTGVSPLHF
. TRBD2 TRBJ2-2 15 TRBV19 TGTGCCAGTAGTACTAGCGGGAGGATCACCGGGGAGCTGTTTTTT CASSTSGRITGELFF
many TRBD2 TRBJ2-2 15 TRBV20-1 TGCAGTGCTTCCACGGGACTAGCAAACACCGGGGAGCTGTTTTTT CSASTGLANTGELFF
. . TRBJ2-6 14 TRBV20-1 TGCAGTGCTGGGACCCGCTCTGGGGCCAACGTCCTGACTTTC CSAGTRSGANVLTF
. . TRBJ2-3 15 TRBV10-3 TGTGCCATCAGGGGCGGTCCCACTAGCACAGATACGCAGTATTTT CAIRGGPTSTDTQYF
. . TRBJ2-3 13 TRBV7-9 TGTGCCAACAGCCCCCGAGTAACAGATACGCAGTATTTT CANSPRVTDTQYF
few TRBD2 TRBJ2-5 15 TRBV4-2 TGTGCCAGCAGCCGAAAGCGGGGGGCCGAAGAGACCCAGTACTTC CASSRKRGAEETQYF
. . TRBJ2-7 13 TRBV9 TGTGCCAGCAGCCCCTACGGCGAGGGGGAGCAGTACTTC CASSPYGEGEQYF
. TRBD2 TRBJ2-1 17 TRBV4-2 TGTGCCAGCAGCCAACCCTCTCGGGGACTAGAGTTGGGGGAGCAGTTCTTC CASSQPSRGLELGEQFF
few TRBD2 TRBJ2-1 15 TRBV20-1 TGCAGTGCTGGTTTGGCGGGAGGGCCTAGGAATGAGCAGTTCTTC CSAGLAGGPRNEQFF
. TRBD2 TRBJ2-1 15 TRBV20-1 TGCAGTGCTGCCTTGACTAGCGGGAGGGTCAATGAGCAGTTCTTC CSAALTSGRVNEQFF
. . TRBJ1-1 17 TRBV18 TGTGCCAGCTCACCGCCTGGACAGCCTAGGTCGAACACTGAAGCTTTCTTT CASSPPGQPRSNTEAFF
. TRBD2 TRBJ2-1 15 TRBV12-3/TRBV12-4 TGTGCCAGCAGTATAGCGGGAGGGCTCCCCAATGAGCAGTTCTTC CASSIAGGLPNEQFF
many TRBD2 TRBJ2-2 17 TRBV9 TGTGCCAGCAGCGTAGGAACTAGCGGGAGGAGAGGCGGGGAGCTGTTTTTT CASSVGTSGRRGGELFF
. TRBD1 TRBJ2-1 15 TRBV20-1 TGCAGTGCTAGAGCGTGGGACAGGGGGAACAATGAGCAGTTCTTC CSARAWDRGNNEQFF
. TRBD2 TRBJ2-4 16 TRBV2 TGTGCCAGCAGGGGGGGACTAGCGGGAGGGTCGAACATTCAGTACTTC CASRGGLAGGSNIQYF
many . TRBJ1-2 14 TRBV28 TGTGCCAGCAGTTTCGCCGGTACAGCTTATGGCTACACCTTC CASSFAGTAYGYTF
. TRBD2 TRBJ2-7 14 TRBV5-4 TGTGCCAGCAGCTCGACTAGCGGGTCGCTCGAGCAGTACTTC CASSSTSGSLEQYF
. . TRBJ2-7 13 TRBV15 TGTGCCACCAGCAGCAAGCGGGTGGGGGAGCAGTACTTC CATSSKRVGEQYF
many TRBD1 TRBJ2-5 14 TRBV5-1 TGCGCCAGCAGCGCTCGGACAGGGGGAGAGACCCAGTACTTC CASSARTGGETQYF
many . TRBJ1-4 16 TRBV6-5 TGTGCCAGCCAGTTATGGGAAGGGGGGGCTAATGAAAAACTGTTTTTT CASQLWEGGANEKLFF
medium-sized . TRBJ2-1 13 TRBV6-2/TRBV6-3 TGTGCCAGCAGTTATAACAGCAACAATGAGCAGTTCTTC CASSYNSNNEQFF
. . TRBJ2-3 14 TRBV5-1 TGCGCCAGCAGCTTGGAACAGGGCCCAGATACGCAGTATTTT CASSLEQGPDTQYF
. . TRBJ2-1 14 TRBV20-1 TGCAGTGCTGGGCCAGGGGGGGACTACAATGAGCAGTTCTTC CSAGPGGDYNEQFF
many . TRBJ2-7 14 TRBV13 TGTGCCAGCAGCTTGGGCGGGATCTCCTACGAGCAGTACTTC CASSLGGISYEQYF
. TRBD1 TRBJ2-5 17 TRBV5-5 TGTGCCAGCAGCTCCCTCGGACAGGAAGCTATAGAGAAGACCCAGTACTTC CASSSLGQEAIEKTQYF
few TRBD1 TRBJ2-7 17 TRBV5-6 TGTGCCAGCAGCGAATTTCCGCGACAGGGGGTATCCTACGAGCAGTACTTC CASSEFPRQGVSYEQYF
. . TRBJ2-7 18 TRBV4-2 TGTGCCAGCAGCCAAGATTGGGGGGTAGGAGCCTTCTCCTACGTGCAGTACTTC CASSQDWGVGAFSYVQYF
once . TRBJ1-5 14 TRBV20-1 TGCAGTGCCCGTGGGGGGATGACCAATCAGCCCCAGCATTTT CSARGGMTNQPQHF